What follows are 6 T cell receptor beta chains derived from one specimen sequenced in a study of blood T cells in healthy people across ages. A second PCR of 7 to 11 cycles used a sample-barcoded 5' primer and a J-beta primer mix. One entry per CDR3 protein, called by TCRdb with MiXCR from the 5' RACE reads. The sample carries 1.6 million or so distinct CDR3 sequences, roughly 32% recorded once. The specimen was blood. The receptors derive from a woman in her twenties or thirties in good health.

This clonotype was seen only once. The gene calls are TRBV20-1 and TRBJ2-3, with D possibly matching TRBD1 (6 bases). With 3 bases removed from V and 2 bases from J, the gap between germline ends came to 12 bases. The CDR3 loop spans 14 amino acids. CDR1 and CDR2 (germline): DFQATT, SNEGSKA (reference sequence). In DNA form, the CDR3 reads TGCAGTGCTAGCCCAGGGGTCATCACAGATACGCAGTATTTT. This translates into CSASPGVITDTQYF.

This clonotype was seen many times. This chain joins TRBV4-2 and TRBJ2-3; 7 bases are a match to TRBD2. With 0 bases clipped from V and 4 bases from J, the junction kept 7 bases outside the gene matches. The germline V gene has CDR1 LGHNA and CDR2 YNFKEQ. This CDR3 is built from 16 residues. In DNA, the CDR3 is TGTGCCAGCAGCCAAGAGGGGACTACCGGCGCAGATACGCAGTATTTT. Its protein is CASSQEGTTGADTQYF.

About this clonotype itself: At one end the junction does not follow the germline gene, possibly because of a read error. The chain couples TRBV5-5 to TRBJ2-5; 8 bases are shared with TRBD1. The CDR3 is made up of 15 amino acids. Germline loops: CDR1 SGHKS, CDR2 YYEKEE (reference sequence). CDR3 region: CAGSPEDRVEETQYF. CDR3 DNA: TGTGCCGGCAGCCCCGAGGACAGGGTAGAGGAGACCCAGTACTTC.

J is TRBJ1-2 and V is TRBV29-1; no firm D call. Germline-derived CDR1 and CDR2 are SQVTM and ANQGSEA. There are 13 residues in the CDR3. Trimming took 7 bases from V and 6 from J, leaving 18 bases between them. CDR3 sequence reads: CSAATPGSHGYTF. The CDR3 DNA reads TGCAGCGCCGCTACTCCGGGTTCGCATGGCTACACCTTC.

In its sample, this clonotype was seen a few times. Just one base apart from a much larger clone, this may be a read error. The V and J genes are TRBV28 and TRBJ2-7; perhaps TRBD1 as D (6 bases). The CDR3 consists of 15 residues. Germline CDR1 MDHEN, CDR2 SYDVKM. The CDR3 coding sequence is TGTGCCGGCAGTTTATCTTGGAACAGGGCCTACGAGCAGTACTTC. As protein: CAGSLSWNRAYEQYF.

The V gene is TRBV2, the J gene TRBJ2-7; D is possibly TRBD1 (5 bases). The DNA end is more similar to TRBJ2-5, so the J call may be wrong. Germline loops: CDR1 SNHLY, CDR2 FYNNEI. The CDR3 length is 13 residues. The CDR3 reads CASRPGHRETQYF. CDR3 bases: TGTGCCAGCAGACCTGGACATAGGGAGACCCAGTACTTC.